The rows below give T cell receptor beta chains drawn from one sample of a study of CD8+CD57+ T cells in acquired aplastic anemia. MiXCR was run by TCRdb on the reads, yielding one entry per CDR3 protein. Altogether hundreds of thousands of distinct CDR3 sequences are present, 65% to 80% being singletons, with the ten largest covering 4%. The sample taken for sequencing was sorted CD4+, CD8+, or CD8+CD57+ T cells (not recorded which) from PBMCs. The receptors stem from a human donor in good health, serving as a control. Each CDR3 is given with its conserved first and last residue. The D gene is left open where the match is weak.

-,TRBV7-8,CASSLRGGPYF
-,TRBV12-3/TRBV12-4,CASTLGQRGQPQHF
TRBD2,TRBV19,CASSMGTSGLHTQYF
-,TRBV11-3,CASSSDSLGTDTQYF
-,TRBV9,CASSVDRNYGYTF
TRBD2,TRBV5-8,CASSLGEGLGELFF
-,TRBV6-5,CAGGLWSSGDYGYTF
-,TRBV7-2,CASSSSTNEKLFF
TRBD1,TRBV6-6,CASRVLGRGDNTEAFF
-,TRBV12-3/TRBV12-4,CASSPDFASYYGYTF
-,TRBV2,CASHLAGGQSSGNTIYF
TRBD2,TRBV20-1,CSAPGTIQETQYF
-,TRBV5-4,CASSLGGADEQYF
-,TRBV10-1,CASSKQGADPQYF
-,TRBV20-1,CSARDLGLNYGYTF